This T cell receptor beta chain was sequenced during a study of OX40 agonist ivuxolimab in advanced cancers. At the level of the study: The dose-escalation cohort was around 83% male, with a mean age of approximately 62 years, ranging about 23 to 80.

Profiling relied on immunoSEQ multiplex PCR, and the TCRdb table lists in-frame clones only, not all of them. The sample records about 97,000 clones, 86% being singletons. Germline V gene sequence: CDR1 MNHEY, CDR2 SVGAGI. V lost 6 bases to trimming and J lost 4 bases; unmatched junction nucleotides: 5. The CDR3 covers 15 residues. The sequencing used CD4+ or CD8+ T cells sorted from blood, collected in a trial of the OX40 agonist ivuxolimab. This TCR was recovered from an adult with an advanced solid tumor such as melanoma, head and neck, liver or kidney cancer. The chain combines TRBV6-5 with TRBJ1-5; 11 bases agree with TRBD1. The CDR3 DNA reads as TGTGCCAGCAGACCCGGGACAGGGGGGAATCAGCCCCAGCATTTT. Its protein is CASRPGTGGNQPQHF.